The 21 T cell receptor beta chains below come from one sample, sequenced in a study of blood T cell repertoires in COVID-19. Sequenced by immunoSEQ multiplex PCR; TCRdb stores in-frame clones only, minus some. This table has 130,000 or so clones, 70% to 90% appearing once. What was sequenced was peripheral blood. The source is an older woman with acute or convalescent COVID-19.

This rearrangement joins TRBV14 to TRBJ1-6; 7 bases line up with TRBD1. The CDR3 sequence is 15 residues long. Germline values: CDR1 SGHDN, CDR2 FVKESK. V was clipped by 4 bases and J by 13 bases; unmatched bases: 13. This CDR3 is CASSRDVRGISPLHF. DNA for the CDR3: TGTGCCAGCAGCCGGGACGTCAGGGGGATTTCGCCCCTCCACTTT. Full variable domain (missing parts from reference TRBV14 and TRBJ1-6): EAGVTQFPSHSVIEKGQTVTLRCDPISGHDNLYWYRRVMGKEIKFLLHFVKESKQDESGMPNNRFLAERTGGTYSTLKVQPAELEDSGVYFCASSRDVRGISPLHFGNGTRLTVT.

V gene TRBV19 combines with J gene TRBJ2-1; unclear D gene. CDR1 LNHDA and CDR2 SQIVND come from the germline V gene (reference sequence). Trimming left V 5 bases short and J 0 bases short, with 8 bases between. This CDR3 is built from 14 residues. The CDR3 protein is CASSVDSSYNEQFF. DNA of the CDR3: TGTGCCAGTAGTGTTGATAGCTCCTACAATGAGCAGTTCTTC.

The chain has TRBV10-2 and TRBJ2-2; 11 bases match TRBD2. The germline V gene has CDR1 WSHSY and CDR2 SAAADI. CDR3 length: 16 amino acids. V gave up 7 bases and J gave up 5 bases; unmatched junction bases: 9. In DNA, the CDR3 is TGCGCCAGCACCGGTAGCGGGGGGGTTGAAACCGGGGAGCTGTTTTTT. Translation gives CASTGSGGVETGELFF.

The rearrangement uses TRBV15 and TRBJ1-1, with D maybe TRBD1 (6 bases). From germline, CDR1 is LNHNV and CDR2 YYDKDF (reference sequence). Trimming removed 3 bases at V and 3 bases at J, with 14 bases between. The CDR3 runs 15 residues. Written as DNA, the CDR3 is TGTGCCACCAGCAGTGGACAGCAAAGATACACTGAAGCTTTCTTT. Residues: CATSSGQQRYTEAFF.

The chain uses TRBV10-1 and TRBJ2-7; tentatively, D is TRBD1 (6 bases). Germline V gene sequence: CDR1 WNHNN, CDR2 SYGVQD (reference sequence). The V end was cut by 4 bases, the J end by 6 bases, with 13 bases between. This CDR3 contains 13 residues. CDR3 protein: CASSAPGETEQYF. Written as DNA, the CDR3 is TGCGCCAGCAGTGCTCCAGGGGAGACCGAGCAGTACTTC.

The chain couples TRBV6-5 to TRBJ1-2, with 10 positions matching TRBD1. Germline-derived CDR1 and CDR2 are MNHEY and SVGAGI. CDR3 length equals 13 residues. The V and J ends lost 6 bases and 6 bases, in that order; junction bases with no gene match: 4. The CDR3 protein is CASRRQGADGYTF. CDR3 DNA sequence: TGTGCCAGCAGAAGACAGGGGGCCGATGGCTACACCTTC.

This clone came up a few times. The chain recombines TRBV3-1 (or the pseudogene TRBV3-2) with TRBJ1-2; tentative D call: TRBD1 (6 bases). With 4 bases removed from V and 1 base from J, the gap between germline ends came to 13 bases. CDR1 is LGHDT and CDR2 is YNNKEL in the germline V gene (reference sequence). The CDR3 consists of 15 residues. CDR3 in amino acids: CASSPRDTYNYGYTF. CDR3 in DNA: TGTGCCAGCAGCCCCCGGGACACCTATAACTATGGCTACACCTTC.

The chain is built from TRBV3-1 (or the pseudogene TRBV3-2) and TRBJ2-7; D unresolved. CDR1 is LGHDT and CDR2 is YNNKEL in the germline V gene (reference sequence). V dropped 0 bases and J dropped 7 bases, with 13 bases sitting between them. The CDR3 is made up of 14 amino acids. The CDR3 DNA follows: TGTGCCAGCAGCCAAGAGCCCAAGAGGTGGGAGCAGTACTTC. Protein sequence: CASSQEPKRWEQYF.

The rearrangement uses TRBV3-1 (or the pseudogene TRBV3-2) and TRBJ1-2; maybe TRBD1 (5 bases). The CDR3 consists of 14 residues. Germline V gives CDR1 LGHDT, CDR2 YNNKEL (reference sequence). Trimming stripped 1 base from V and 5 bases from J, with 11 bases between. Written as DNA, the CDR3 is TGTGCCAGCAGCCAAGGTATCAGGGTTTATGGCTACACCTTC. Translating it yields CASSQGIRVYGYTF.

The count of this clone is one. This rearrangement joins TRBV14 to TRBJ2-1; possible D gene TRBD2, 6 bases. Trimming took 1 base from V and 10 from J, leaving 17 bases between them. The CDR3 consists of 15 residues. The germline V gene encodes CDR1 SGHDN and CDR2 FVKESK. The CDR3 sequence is CASSQALSQRAEQFF. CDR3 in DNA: TGTGCCAGCAGCCAAGCCCTTTCTCAGCGGGCCGAGCAGTTCTTC.

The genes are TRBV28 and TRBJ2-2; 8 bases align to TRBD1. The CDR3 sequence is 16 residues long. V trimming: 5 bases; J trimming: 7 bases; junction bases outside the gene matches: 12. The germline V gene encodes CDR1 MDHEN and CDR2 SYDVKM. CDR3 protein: CASSTRRTGKGGELFF. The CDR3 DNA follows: TGTGCCAGCAGTACCCGGCGGACAGGGAAGGGCGGGGAGCTGTTTTTT.

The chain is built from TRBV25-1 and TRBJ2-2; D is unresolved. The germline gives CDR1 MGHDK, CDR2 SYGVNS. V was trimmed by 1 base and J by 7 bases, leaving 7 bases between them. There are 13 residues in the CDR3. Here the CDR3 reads CASSESWSGELFF. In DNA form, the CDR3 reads TGTGCCAGCAGTGAATCTTGGAGCGGGGAGCTGTTTTTT.

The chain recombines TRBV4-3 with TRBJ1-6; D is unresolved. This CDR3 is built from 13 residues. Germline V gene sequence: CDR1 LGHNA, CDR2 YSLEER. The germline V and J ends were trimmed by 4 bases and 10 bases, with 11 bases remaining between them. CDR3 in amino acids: CASSREGGSPLHF. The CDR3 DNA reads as TGCGCCAGCAGCCGGGAAGGAGGATCACCCCTCCACTTT.

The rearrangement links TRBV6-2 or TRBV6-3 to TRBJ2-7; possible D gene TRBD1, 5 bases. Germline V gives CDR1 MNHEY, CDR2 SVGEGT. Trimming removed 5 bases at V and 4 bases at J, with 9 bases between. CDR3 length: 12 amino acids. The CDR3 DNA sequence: TGTGCCAGCAGTCCCCAGGGTTACGAGCAGTACTTC. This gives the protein CASSPQGYEQYF.

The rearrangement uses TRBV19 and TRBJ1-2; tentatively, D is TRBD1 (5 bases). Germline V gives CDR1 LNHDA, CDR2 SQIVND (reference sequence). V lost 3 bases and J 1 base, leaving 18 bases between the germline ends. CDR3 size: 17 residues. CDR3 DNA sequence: TGTGCCAGTAGTATTGATCGGACAAATCCTTTTAACTATGGCTACACCTTC. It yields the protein CASSIDRTNPFNYGYTF.

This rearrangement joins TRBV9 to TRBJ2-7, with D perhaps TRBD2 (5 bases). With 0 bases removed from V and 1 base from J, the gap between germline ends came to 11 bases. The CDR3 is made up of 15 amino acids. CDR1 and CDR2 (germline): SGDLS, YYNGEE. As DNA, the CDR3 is TGTGCCAGCAGCGTAGGTCCGACGGGATCCTACGAGCAGTACTTC. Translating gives CASSVGPTGSYEQYF.

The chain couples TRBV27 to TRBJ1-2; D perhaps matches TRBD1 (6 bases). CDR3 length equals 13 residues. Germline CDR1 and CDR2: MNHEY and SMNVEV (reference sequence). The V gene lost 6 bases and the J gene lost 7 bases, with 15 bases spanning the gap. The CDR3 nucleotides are TGTGCCAGCAGAGATACAGGGCGGGCTGGCTACACCTTC. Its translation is CASRDTGRAGYTF.

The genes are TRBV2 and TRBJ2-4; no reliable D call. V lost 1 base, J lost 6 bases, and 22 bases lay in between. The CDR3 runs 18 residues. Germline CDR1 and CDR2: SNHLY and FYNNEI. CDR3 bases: TGTGCCAGCAGTGAAGATCTACCTACTCTAGTTCCCCGAAACATTCAGTACTTC. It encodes CASSEDLPTLVPRNIQYF. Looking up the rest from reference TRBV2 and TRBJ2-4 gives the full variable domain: EPEVTQTPSHQVTQMGQEVILRCVPISNHLYFYWYRQILGQKVEFLVSFYNNEISEKSEIFDDQFSVERPDGSNFTLKIRSTKLEDSAMYFCASSEDLPTLVPRNIQYFGAGTRLSVL.

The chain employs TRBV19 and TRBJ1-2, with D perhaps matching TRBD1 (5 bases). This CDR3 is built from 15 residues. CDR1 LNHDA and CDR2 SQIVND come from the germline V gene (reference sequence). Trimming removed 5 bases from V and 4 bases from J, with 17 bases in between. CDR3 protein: CASSGGSFSGYGYTF. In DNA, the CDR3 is TGTGCCAGTAGTGGGGGGTCCTTCTCGGGCTATGGCTACACCTTC. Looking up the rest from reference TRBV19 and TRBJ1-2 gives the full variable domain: DGGITQSPKYLFRKEGQNVTLSCEQNLNHDAMYWYRQDPGQGLRLIYYSQIVNDFQKGDIAEGYSVSREKKESFPLTVTSAQKNPTAFYLCASSGGSFSGYGYTFGSGTRLTVV.

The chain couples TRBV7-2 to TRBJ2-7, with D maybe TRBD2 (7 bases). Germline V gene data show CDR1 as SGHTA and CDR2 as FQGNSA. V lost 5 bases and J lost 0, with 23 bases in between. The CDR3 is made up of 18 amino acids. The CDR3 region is CASSQVAPGGTSSYEQYF. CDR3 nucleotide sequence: TGTGCCAGCAGCCAAGTCGCCCCCGGGGGGACAAGCTCCTACGAGCAGTACTTC.

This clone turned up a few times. CDR3 amino acids: CASRHRDNLYEQYF. The CDR3 nucleotides are TGTGCCAGCAGACACAGGGATAATCTCTACGAGCAGTACTTC. V usage is TRBV7-8 and J usage is TRBJ2-7; perhaps TRBD1 as D (6 bases). V lost 6 bases and J 3 bases, leaving 15 bases between the germline ends. Germline loops: CDR1 SGHVS, CDR2 FQNEAQ. The CDR3 extends over 14 amino acids.